Shown below are 5 T cell receptor beta chains from a single sample sequenced in a study of regulatory dendritic cells for organ transplantation. These receptors have no identified antigens. Allogeneic regulatory or mature dendritic cells were co-cultured for 4 to 6 days with CFSE-labeled sorted T cells at 1:10. The table came from immunoSEQ multiplex PCR; TCRdb's copy has only in-frame clones and leaves some out. The table records over 10,000 clones, less than 80% of them present only once. The sample was naive CD8+ T cells from blood cultured with dendritic cells. Subset reported: CD45RA+ naive T cells. All receptors come from a human donor in good health.

The chain has TRBV6-5 and TRBJ2-2, with TRBD1 matching 7 bases. The trim removed 5 bases at V and 5 bases at J, leaving 8 bases unmatched. The CDR3 has 15 amino acids. Germline loops: CDR1 MNHEY, CDR2 SVGAGI. The chain's CDR3 is CASSSRDSLTGELFF. In nucleotides, the CDR3 is TGTGCCAGCAGTAGCCGGGACAGTCTGACCGGGGAGCTGTTTTTT.

The chain couples TRBV6-6 to TRBJ2-2, with 7 positions matching TRBD1. Germline CDR1 reads MNHNY; CDR2 reads SVGAGI (reference sequence). The J segment lost 2 bases and the V segment lost 7 bases, leaving 7 bases of the junction unmatched. The length of the CDR3 is 15 residues. CDR3 sequence (DNA): TGTGCCAGCACCCCGGACAGGTCAAACACCGGGGAGCTGTTTTTT. It codes for CASTPDRSNTGELFF.

This clone came up a few times. The chain uses TRBV29-1 and TRBJ2-1, with 12 bases identical to TRBD2. V gave up 6 bases and J gave up 13 bases; unmatched junction bases: 7. Germline V gene lookup returns CDR1 SQVTM and CDR2 ANQGSEA. This CDR3 comprises 12 residues. CDR3 amino acids: CSVYGLAGTQFF. The CDR3 DNA reads TGCAGCGTGTATGGACTAGCGGGGACCCAGTTCTTC.

The chain is built from TRBV7-9 and TRBJ2-7, with 9 bases aligning to TRBD2. With 6 bases clipped from V and 1 base from J, the junction kept 4 bases outside the gene matches. Per the germline V gene, CDR1 is SEHNR and CDR2 is FQNEAQ (reference sequence). This CDR3 contains 14 residues. The CDR3 sequence is CASSPGLASYEQYF. Written as DNA, the CDR3 is TGTGCCAGCAGTCCGGGACTAGCATCCTACGAGCAGTACTTC.

The chain links TRBV7-6 to TRBJ2-1; 10 nucleotides line up with TRBD2. V lost 4 bases and J lost 8; bases outside the gene matches: 8. Germline V lookup: CDR1 SGHVS, CDR2 FNYEAQ. The CDR3 contains 15 residues. CDR3 in amino acids: CASSSSSGGQDEQFF. The CDR3 nucleotides are TGTGCCAGCAGCTCTTCTAGCGGGGGTCAGGATGAGCAGTTCTTC.